There are a few counts of the clone carrying this T cell receptor beta chain. Its antigen is currently unknown. The CDR3 length is 16 residues. Trimming shortened V by 4 bases and J by 14 bases, and 24 bases separated the two germline ends. Germline V gene data show CDR1 as MGHRA and CDR2 as YSYEKL. The sample originates from a study of T-cell memory formation after mild COVID-19. Libraries for TCRalpha and TCRbeta carried sample barcodes and unique molecular identifiers via 5'RACE. Via MiXCR, TCRdb re-called the 5' RACE reads, giving one row per CDR3 protein. This sample has about 260,000 distinct CDR3 sequences; 16% occur once, and the top ten carry around 23%. Study-level findings and limits: The pre-infection memory compartment contained some responding clones, suggesting cross-reactive memory joined.

This TCR came from a man aged 18 to 35 who had mild COVID-19 (a few samples of this study predate the infection). Cell type and time point are not known. The chain carries TRBV4-1 and TRBJ1-6; tentatively, D is TRBD1 (6 bases). The material sequenced was PBMCs or a T cell subset sorted from them (not recorded which). The CDR3 DNA reads as TGCGCCAGCAGCCGTGACCGGGGGGGCGCCTTCCGTTCCCTCCACTTT. Translated, it gives CASSRDRGGAFRSLHF.